These 5 T cell receptor beta chains were all obtained from the same sample, sequenced in a study of breast tumors, draining lymph nodes, adjacent tissues. In TCRdb, the multiplex PCR reads were re-called with MiXCR into one record per CDR3 protein. The sample lists approximately 250,000 distinct CDR3 sequences; less than 45% were seen once. Samples came from axillary lymph nodes draining the breast cancer. Sequenced input: axillary lymph node tissue. The receptors were sampled from a female donor with breast cancer. Some clones in this sample may be carry-over from other donors' samples.

The chain has TRBV2 and TRBJ2-3; TRBD2 might be the D (6 bases). The CDR3 covers 12 residues. Between the trimmed V and J ends, which lost 8 bases and 3 bases, there was a span of 9 bases. CDR1 SNHLY and CDR2 FYNNEI come from the germline V gene. CDR3 residues: CASQRVTDTQYF. The DNA for the CDR3 is TGTGCCAGCCAGCGGGTTACAGATACGCAGTATTTT.

This clonotype has a single count. A junction boundary mismatches the germline segment, possibly from a read error. CDR3 sequence (DNA): TGTGCCAGCAGTGATGGGGACGGACGACTACCCTTCCACTTT. This translates into CASSDGDGRLPFHF. The gene calls are TRBV25-1 and TRBJ1-6, with a possible D match to TRBD1 (5 bases). Looked up from germline, CDR1 is MGHDK and CDR2 is SYGVNS. CDR3 length: 14 amino acids.

The chain has TRBV28 and TRBJ2-7, with 8 bases fitting TRBD1. The CDR3 is 15 amino acids. Trimming removed 2 bases from V and 2 bases from J; junction bases left unmatched: 5. The germline gives CDR1 MDHEN, CDR2 SYDVKM. In nucleotides, the CDR3 is TGTGCCAGCAGTTTAAACGGACAGGGCGCCTACGAGCAGTACTTC. It specifies CASSLNGQGAYEQYF. The full variable domain, rest sourced from reference TRBV28 and TRBJ2-7, is DVKVTQSSRYLVKRTGEKVFLECVQDMDHENMFWYRQDPGLGLRLIYFSYDVKMKEKGDIPEGYSVSREKKERFSLILESASTNQTSMYLCASSLNGQGAYEQYFGPGTRLTVT.

This clonotype has a count of ten or more. The V gene is TRBV7-9, the J gene TRBJ1-6, with TRBD1 matching over 7 bases. This CDR3 is 16 amino acids long. Losses at the gene ends were 1 base for V and 7 bases for J; bases not matched to a gene: 7. The germline V gene has CDR1 SEHNR and CDR2 FQNEAQ (reference sequence). This CDR3 is CASSLDRGSKNSPLHF. The CDR3 DNA reads as TGTGCCAGCAGCTTAGACAGGGGATCGAAAAATTCACCCCTCCACTTT.

This chain joins TRBV20-1 and TRBJ2-5; a possible D gene is TRBD2 (6 bases). V lost 0 bases to trimming and J lost 5 bases, with 13 bases between them. The CDR3 runs 14 residues. Looked up from germline, CDR1 is DFQATT and CDR2 is SNEGSKA (reference sequence). CDR3 sequence (DNA): TGCAGTGCTAGAGATCAAGCGGGCGGGGAGACCCAGTACTTC. Its protein is CSARDQAGGETQYF.